This T cell receptor (beta chain) was sequenced during a study of blood T cells in healthy people across ages. Study information: In model experiments, template switching was able to capture about one barcoded beta molecule for every two T cells that were present. Study results and caveats: Greater diversity and more naive CD4+ cells were seen in long-lived donors than in aged donors.

Samples had at least 6 million PBMCs isolated from them. The authors ran a second PCR of 7 to 11 cycles using a sample-barcoded 5' primer and a J-beta primer mix. The study obtained at least 3 million CDR3-containing paired-end reads from every sample. TCRdb passed the 5' RACE reads through MiXCR, listing each CDR3 protein once. The profile shows around 800,000 distinct CDR3 sequences, about 55% of them singletons. Details on this clonotype: Its target is unknown.

The CDR3 runs 16 residues. Germline CDR1 is MNHNS and CDR2 is SASEGT. Trimming shortened V by 1 base and J by 4 bases, and 14 bases separated the two germline ends. This receptor was obtained from a man older than 75 in good health. Material: blood. The V gene is TRBV6-1, the J gene TRBJ2-1; D is possibly TRBD2 (5 bases). The CDR3 DNA follows: TGTGCCAGCAGTGAAGGCCCGGGTGGACTGTACAATGAGCAGTTCTTC. Its protein product is CASSEGPGGLYNEQFF.